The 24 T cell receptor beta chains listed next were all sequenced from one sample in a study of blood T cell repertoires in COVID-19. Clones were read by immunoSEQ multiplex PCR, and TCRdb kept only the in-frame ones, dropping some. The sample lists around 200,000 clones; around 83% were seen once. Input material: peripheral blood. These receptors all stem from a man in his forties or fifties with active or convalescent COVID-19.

The CDR3 region is CASSQDEKTNYGYTF. The CDR3 nucleotides read TGTGCCAGCAGCCAAGATGAGAAAACTAACTATGGCTACACCTTC. The chain couples TRBV4-2 to TRBJ1-2; no reliable D call. Germline V CDR1 and CDR2: LGHNA, YNFKEQ. V was cut by 0 bases and J by 0 bases, with 8 bases left in between. The CDR3 loop spans 15 amino acids.

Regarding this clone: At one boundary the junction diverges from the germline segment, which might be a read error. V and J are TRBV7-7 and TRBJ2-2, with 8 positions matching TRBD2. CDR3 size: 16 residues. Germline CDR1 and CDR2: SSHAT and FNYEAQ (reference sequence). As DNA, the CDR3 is TGTGCTAGCAGCTTAGCGGGGACACTGAGCACCGGGGAGCTGTTTTTT. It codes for CASSLAGTLSTGELFF.

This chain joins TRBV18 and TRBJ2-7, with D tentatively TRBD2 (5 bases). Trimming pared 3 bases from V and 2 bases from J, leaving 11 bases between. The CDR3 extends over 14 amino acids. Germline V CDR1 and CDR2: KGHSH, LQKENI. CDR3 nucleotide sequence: TGTGCCAGCTCACCGAGGGCAGACCCCTACGAGCAGTACTTC. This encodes CASSPRADPYEQYF. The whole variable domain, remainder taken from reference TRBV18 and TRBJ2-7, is NAGVMQNPRHLVRRRGQEARLRCSPMKGHSHVYWYRQLPEEGLKFMVYLQKENIIDESGMPKERFSAEFPKEGPSILRIQQVVRGDSAAYFCASSPRADPYEQYFGPGTRLTVT.

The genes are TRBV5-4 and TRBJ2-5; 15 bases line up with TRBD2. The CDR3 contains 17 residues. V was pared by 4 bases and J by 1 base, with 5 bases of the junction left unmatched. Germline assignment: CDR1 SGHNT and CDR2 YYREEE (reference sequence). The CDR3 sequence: CASSDGLAGGGQETQYF. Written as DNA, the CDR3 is TGTGCCAGCAGCGACGGACTAGCGGGAGGGGGCCAAGAGACCCAGTACTTC.

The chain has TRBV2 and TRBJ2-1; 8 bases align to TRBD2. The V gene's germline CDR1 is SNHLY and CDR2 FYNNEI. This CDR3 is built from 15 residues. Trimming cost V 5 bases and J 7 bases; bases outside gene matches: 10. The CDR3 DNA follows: TGTGCCAGCAGTAGCCGGGGGGGCTCTGGTAATGAGCAGTTCTTC. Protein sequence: CASSSRGGSGNEQFF.

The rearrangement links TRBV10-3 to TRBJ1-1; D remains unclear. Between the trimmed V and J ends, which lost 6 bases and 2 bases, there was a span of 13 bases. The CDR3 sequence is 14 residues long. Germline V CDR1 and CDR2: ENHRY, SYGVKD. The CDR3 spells CAIRYSTLNTEAFF. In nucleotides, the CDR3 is TGTGCCATCAGATACAGCACGTTAAACACTGAAGCTTTCTTT.

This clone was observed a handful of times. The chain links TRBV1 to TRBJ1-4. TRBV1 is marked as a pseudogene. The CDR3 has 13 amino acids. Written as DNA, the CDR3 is TGCACCAGCAGCATCCGGGGGGACAAAAAACTGTTTTTT. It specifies CTSSIRGDKKLFF.

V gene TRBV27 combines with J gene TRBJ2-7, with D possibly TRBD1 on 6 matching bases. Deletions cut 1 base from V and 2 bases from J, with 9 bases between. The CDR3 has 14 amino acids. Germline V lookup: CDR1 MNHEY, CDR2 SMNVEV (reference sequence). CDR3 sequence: CASSLWGTTYEQYF. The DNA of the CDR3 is TGTGCCAGCAGTTTATGGGGGACAACCTACGAGCAGTACTTC.

CDR3 sequence: CASSLRGQTYGYTF. As DNA, the CDR3 is TGTGCCAGCAGTTTAAGAGGGCAGACCTATGGCTACACCTTC. The chain recombines TRBV27 with TRBJ1-2, with no clear D. The V gene's germline CDR1 is MNHEY and CDR2 SMNVEV (reference sequence). V lost 2 bases, J lost 4 bases, and 11 bases lay in between. The CDR3 runs to 14 residues.

In DNA form, the CDR3 reads TGTGCCACCAGTGAGGGAGGCACCGGGGAGCTGTTTTTT. Its translation: CATSEGGTGELFF. The chain combines TRBV24-1 with TRBJ2-2; weak D call: TRBD2 (6 bases). Trimming removed 4 bases from V and 4 bases from J, with 6 bases in between. The length of the CDR3 is 13 residues. Germline-derived CDR1 and CDR2 are KGHDR and SFDVKD.

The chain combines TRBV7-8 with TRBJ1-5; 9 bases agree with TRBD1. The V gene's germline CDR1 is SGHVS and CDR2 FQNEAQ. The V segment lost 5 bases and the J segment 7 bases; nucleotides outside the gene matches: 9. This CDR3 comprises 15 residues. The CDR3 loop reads CASSQTGTGRQPQHF. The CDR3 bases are TGTGCCAGCAGCCAGACCGGGACAGGGAGGCAGCCCCAGCATTTT. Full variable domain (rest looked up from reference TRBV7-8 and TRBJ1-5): GAGVSQSPRYKVAKRGQDVALRCDPISGHVSLFWYQQALGQGPEFLTYFQNEAQLDKSGLPSDRFFAERPEGSVSTLKIQRTQQEDSAVYLCASSQTGTGRQPQHFGDGTRLSIL.

Written as DNA, the CDR3 is TGTGCCAGCAGTTTGGCGGGGGGCCGGGGTGAGCAGTTCTTC. Its translation: CASSLAGGRGEQFF. The rearrangement uses TRBV6-2 or TRBV6-3 and TRBJ2-1, with 8 nucleotides matching TRBD2. V trimming: 4 bases; J trimming: 9 bases; junction bases outside the gene matches: 8. CDR3 length: 14 amino acids. CDR1 and CDR2 (germline): MNHEY, SVGEGT.

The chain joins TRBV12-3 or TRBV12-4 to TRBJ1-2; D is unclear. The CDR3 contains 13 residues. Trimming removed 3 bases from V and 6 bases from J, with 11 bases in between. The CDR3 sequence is CASSLFSGDGYTF. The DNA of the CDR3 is TGTGCCAGCAGTTTGTTTTCGGGAGATGGCTACACCTTC.

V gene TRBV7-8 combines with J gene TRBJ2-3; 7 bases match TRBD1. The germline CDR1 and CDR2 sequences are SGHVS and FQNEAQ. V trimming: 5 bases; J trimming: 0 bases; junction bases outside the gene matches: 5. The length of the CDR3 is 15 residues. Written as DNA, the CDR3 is TGTGCCAGCAGCCCAGGGGGTGCTAGCACAGATACGCAGTATTTT. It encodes CASSPGGASTDTQYF.

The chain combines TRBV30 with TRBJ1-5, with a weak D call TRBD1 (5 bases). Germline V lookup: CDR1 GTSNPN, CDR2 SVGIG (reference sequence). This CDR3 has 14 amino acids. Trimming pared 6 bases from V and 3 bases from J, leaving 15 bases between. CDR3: CACSQGWVNQPQHF. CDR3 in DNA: TGTGCCTGCTCTCAGGGCTGGGTCAATCAGCCCCAGCATTTT.

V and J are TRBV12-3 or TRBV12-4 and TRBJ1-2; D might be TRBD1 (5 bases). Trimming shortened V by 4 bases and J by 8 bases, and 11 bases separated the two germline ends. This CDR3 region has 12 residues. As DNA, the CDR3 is TGTGCCAGCAGTTCCGGGGGAGGCGGCTACACCTTC. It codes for CASSSGGGGYTF.

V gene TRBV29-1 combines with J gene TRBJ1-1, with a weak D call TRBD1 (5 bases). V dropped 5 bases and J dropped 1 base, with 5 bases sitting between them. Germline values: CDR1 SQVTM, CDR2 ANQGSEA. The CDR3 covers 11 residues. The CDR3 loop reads CSVQGNTEAFF. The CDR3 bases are TGCAGCGTTCAGGGGAACACTGAAGCTTTCTTT.

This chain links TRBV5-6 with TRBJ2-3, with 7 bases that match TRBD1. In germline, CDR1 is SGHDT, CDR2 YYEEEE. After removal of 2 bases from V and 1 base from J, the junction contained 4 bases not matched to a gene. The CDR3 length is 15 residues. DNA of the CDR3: TGTGCCAGCAGCTTACGAGGGGGCGGCACAGATACGCAGTATTTT. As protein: CASSLRGGGTDTQYF.

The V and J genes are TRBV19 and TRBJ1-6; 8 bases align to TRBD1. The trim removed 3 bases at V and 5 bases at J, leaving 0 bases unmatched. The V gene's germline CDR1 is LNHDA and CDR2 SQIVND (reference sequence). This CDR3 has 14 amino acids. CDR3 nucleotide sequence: TGTGCCAGTAGTATGGACAGGGATAATTCACCCCTCCACTTT. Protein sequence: CASSMDRDNSPLHF.

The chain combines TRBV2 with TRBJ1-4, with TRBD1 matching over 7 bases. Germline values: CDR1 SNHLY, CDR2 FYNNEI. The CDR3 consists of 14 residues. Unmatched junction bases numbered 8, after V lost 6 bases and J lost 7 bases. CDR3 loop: CASRAGGGGEKLFF. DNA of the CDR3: TGTGCCAGCAGGGCAGGGGGAGGCGGTGAAAAACTGTTTTTT.

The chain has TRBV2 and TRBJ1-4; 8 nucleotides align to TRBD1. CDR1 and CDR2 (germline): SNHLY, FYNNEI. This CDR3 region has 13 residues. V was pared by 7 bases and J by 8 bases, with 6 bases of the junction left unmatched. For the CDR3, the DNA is TGTGCCAGCACCAGGGGGCTTGGGGAAAAACTGTTTTTT. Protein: CASTRGLGEKLFF.

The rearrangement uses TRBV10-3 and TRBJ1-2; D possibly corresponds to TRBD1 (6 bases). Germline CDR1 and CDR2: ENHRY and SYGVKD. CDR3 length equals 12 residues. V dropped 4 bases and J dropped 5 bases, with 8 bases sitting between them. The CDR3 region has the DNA TGTGCCATCAGTGGGACAGATTATGGCTACACCTTC. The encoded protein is CAISGTDYGYTF.

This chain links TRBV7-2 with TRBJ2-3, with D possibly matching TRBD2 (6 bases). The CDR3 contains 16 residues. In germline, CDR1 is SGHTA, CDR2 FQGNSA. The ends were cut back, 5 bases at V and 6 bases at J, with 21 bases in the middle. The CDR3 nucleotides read TGTGCCAGCAGCGCCTCGCCCCCGGGGGTCTGGGATACGCAGTATTTT. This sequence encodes CASSASPPGVWDTQYF.

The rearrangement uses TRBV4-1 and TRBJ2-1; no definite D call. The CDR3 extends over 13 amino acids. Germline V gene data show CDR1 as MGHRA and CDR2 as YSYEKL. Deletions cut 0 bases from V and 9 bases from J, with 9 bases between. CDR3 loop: CASSQESLSEQFF. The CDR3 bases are TGCGCCAGCAGCCAAGAGAGCCTGTCTGAGCAGTTCTTC.